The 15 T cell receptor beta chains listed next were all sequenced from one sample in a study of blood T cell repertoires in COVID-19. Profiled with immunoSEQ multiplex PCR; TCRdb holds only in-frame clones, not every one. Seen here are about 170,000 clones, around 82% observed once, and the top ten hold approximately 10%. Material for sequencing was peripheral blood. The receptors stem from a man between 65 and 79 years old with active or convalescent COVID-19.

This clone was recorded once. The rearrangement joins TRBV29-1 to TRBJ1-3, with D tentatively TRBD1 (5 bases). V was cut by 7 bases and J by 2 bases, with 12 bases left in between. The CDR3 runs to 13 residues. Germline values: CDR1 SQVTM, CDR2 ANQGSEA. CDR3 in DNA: TGCAGCGCTATTCAGGGTGCTGGAAACACCATATATTTT. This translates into CSAIQGAGNTIYF.

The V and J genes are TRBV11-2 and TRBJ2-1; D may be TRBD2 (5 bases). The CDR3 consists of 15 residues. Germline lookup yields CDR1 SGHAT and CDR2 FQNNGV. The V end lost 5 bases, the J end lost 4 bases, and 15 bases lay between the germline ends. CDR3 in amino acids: CASSTLRRWYNEQFF. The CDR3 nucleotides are TGTGCCAGCAGCACCCTAAGGAGGTGGTACAATGAGCAGTTCTTC.

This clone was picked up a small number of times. The CDR3 sequence: CASSLAGGNQPQHF. Here the CDR3 DNA reads TGTGCCAGCAGCCTAGCAGGCGGGAATCAGCCCCAGCATTTT. V gene TRBV3-1 (or the pseudogene TRBV3-2) combines with J gene TRBJ1-5, with D unclear. Germline CDR1 and CDR2: LGHDT and YNNKEL (reference sequence). This CDR3 is built from 14 residues. Trimming left V 4 bases short and J 4 bases short, with 11 bases between.

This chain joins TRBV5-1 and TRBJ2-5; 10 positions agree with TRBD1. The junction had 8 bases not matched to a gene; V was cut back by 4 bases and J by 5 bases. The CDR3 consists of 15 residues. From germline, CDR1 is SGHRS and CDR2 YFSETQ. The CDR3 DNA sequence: TGCGCCAGCAGCCGTGGGACAGGGGTCGGGGAGACCCAGTACTTC. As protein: CASSRGTGVGETQYF.

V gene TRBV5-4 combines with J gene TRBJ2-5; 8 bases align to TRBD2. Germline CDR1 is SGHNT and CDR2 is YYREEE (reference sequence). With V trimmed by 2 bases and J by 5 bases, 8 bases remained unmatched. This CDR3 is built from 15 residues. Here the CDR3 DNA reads TGTGCCAGCAGCTTCGTAGGGAGCGGGAGTGAGACCCAGTACTTC. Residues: CASSFVGSGSETQYF.

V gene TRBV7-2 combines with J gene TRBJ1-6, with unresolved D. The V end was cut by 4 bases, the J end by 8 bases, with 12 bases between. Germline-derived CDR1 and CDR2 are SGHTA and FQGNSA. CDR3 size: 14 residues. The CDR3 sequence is CASSSALGHSPLHF. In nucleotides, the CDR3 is TGTGCCAGCAGCTCAGCCTTGGGCCATTCACCCCTCCACTTT.

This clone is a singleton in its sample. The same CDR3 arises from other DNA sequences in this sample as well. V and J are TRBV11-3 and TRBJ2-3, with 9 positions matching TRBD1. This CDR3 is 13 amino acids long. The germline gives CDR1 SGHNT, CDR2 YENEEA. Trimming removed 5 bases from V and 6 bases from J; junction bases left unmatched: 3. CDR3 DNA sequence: TGTGCCAGCAGCCTGGGACAGGGCGATACGCAGTATTTT. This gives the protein CASSLGQGDTQYF.

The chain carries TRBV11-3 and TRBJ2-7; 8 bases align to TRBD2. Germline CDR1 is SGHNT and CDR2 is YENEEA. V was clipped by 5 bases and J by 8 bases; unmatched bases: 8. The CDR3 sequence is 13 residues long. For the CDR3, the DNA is TGTGCCAGCAGCACCGCGGCGGGGGGAAAGCAGTACTTC. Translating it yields CASSTAAGGKQYF. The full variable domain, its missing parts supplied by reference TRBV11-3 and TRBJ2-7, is EAGVVQSPRYKIIEKKQPVAFWCNPISGHNTLYWYLQNLGQGPELLIRYENEEAVDDSQLPKDRFSAERLKGVDSTLKIQPAELGDSAVYLCASSTAAGGKQYFGPGTRLTVT.

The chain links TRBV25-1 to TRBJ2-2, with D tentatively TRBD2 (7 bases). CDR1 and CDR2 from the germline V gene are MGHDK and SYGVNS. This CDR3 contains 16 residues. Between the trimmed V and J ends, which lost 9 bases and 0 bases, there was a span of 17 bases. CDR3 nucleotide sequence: TGTGCCAGTGGGGGGGGGCGTACAGCGAACACCGGGGAGCTGTTTTTT. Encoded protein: CASGGGRTANTGELFF. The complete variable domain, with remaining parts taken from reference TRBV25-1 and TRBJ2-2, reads EADIYQTPRYLVIGTGKKITLECSQTMGHDKMYWYQQDPGMELHLIHYSYGVNSTEKGDLSSESTVSRIRTEHFPLTLESARPSHTSQYLCASGGGRTANTGELFFGEGSRLTVL.

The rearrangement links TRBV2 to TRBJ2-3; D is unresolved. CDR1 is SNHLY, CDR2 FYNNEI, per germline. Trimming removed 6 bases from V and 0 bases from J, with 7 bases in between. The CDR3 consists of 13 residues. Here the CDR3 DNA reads TGTGCCAGCAGGAGGAAGAGCACAGATACGCAGTATTTT. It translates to CASRRKSTDTQYF. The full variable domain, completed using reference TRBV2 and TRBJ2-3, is EPEVTQTPSHQVTQMGQEVILRCVPISNHLYFYWYRQILGQKVEFLVSFYNNEISEKSEIFDDQFSVERPDGSNFTLKIRSTKLEDSAMYFCASRRKSTDTQYFGPGTRLTVL.

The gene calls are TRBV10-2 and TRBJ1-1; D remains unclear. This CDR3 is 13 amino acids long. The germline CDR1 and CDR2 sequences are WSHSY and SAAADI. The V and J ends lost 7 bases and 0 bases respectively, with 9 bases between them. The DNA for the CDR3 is TGCGCCAGCAATCCCGACTTGAACACTGAAGCTTTCTTT. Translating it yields CASNPDLNTEAFF.

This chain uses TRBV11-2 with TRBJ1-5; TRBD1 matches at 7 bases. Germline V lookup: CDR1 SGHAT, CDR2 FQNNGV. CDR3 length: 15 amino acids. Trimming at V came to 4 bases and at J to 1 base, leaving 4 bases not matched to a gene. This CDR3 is CASSSTGFSNQPQHF. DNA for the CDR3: TGTGCCAGCAGCTCGACAGGGTTCAGCAATCAGCCCCAGCATTTT.

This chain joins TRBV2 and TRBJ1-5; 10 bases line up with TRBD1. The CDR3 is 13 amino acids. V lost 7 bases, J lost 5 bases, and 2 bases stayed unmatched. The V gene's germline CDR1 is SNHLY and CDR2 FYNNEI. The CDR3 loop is CASTGTGDQPQHF. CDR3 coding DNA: TGTGCCAGCACCGGGACAGGGGATCAGCCCCAGCATTTT.

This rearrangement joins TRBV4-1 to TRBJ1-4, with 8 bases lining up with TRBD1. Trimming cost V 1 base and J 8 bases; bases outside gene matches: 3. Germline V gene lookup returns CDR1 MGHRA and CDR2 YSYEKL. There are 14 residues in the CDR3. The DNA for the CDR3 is TGCGCCAGCAGCCAAGCGCCAGGGGGCGAAAAACTGTTTTTT. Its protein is CASSQAPGGEKLFF.

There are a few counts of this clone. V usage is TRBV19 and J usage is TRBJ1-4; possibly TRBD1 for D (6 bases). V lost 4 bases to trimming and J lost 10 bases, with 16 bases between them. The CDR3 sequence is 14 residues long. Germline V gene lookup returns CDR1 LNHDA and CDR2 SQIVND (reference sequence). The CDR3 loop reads CASSTGTNHVKLFF. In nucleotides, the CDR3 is TGTGCCAGTAGTACCGGGACAAACCATGTAAAACTGTTTTTT.